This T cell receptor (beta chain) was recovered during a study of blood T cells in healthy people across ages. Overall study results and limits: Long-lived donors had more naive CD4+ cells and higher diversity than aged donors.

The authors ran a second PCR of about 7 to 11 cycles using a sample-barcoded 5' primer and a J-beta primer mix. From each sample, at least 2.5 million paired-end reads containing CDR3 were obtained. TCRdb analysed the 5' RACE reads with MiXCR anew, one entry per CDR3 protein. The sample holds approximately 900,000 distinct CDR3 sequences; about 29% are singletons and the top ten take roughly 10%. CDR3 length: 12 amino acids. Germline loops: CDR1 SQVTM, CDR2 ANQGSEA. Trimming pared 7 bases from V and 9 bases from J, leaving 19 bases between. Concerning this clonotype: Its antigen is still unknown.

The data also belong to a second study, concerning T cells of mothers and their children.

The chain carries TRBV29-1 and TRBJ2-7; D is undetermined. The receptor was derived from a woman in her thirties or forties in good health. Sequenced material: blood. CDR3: CSATAASGVQYF. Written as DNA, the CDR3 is TGCAGCGCTACTGCAGCCTCCGGTGTGCAGTACTTC.